This entry lists 25 T cell receptor beta chains sequenced from one sample in a study of T cell responses to AZD1222 COVID-19 vaccine. Clones were sequenced by immunoSEQ multiplex PCR, and TCRdb holds only the in-frame ones, with some missing. The sample lists some 80,000 clones, about 87% seen once, with roughly 5.6% in the top ten. The material was peripheral blood, obtained on day 0 of AZD1222 vaccination. These receptor sequences come from an adult in good health.

This clone has just a few counts. The rearrangement uses TRBV6-4 and TRBJ2-1; 10 bases line up with TRBD1. Germline assignment: CDR1 MRHNA and CDR2 SNTAGT. The CDR3 totals 13 residues. Trimming removed 7 bases from V and 7 bases from J; junction bases left unmatched: 4. CDR3 in DNA: TGTGCCAGCAAGGGACAGGGGAAAAATGAGCAGTTCTTC. Amino acids: CASKGQGKNEQFF.

The V and J genes are TRBV13 and TRBJ2-6; D unresolved. V was pared by 5 bases and J by 1 base, with 9 bases between. The germline V gene has CDR1 PRHDT and CDR2 FYEKMQ (reference sequence). This CDR3 is built from 15 residues. For the CDR3, the DNA is TGTGCCAGCAGCCTGAGGCTTTCTGGGGCCAACGTCCTGACTTTC. This sequence encodes CASSLRLSGANVLTF.

Only one count was recorded for this clone. This rearrangement joins TRBV9 to TRBJ2-2; D not resolved. CDR1 and CDR2 (germline): SGDLS, YYNGEE. CDR3 length: 12 amino acids. V was clipped by 3 bases and J by 5 bases, with 5 bases between them. For the CDR3, the DNA is TGTGCCAGCAGCGCAAAAACCGGGGAGCTGTTTTTT. Translated, it gives CASSAKTGELFF.

The J gene is TRBJ1-4, the V gene TRBV18, with D possibly TRBD1 on 6 matching bases. CDR1 is KGHSH and CDR2 is LQKENI in the germline V gene. The CDR3 is 16 amino acids. V shed 2 bases and J shed 3 bases, with 13 bases lying between them. The CDR3 spells CASSPTGTVANEKLFF. The CDR3 DNA sequence: TGTGCCAGCTCACCAACAGGGACCGTGGCTAATGAAAAACTGTTTTTT.

This clone has just a few counts. The J gene is TRBJ1-4, the V gene TRBV4-2; 8 nucleotides match TRBD1. The J segment lost 0 bases and the V segment lost 1 base, leaving 4 bases of the junction unmatched. Per the germline V gene, CDR1 is LGHNA and CDR2 is YNFKEQ. The CDR3 is made up of 17 amino acids. The CDR3 here is CASSQAGQGSTNEKLFF. CDR3 coding DNA: TGTGCCAGCAGCCAAGCCGGACAGGGTTCAACTAATGAAAAACTGTTTTTT.

V is TRBV12-3 or TRBV12-4 and J is TRBJ1-1; possible D gene TRBD1, 5 bases. Trimming removed 9 bases at V and 4 bases at J, with 15 bases between. This CDR3 is 13 amino acids long. The DNA for the CDR3 is TGTGCCAGTCAGGGACGGCCGGGCACTGAAGCTTTCTTT. Translating it yields CASQGRPGTEAFF.

The rearrangement joins TRBV5-1 to TRBJ2-3; 7 nucleotides align to TRBD2. V gave up 5 bases and J gave up 3 bases; unmatched junction bases: 12. The germline CDR1 and CDR2 sequences are SGHRS and YFSETQ. This CDR3 has 16 amino acids. The CDR3 DNA reads TGCGCCAGCAGTCTGGCGAGGGGAGGGAAGACAGATACGCAGTATTTT. Amino acid sequence: CASSLARGGKTDTQYF.

This clone was detected only once. CDR3 coding DNA: TGTGCCAGTAGCCCCGACAGGGGTCGCTTCGCAACTAATGAAAAACTGTTTTTT. Translating it yields CASSPDRGRFATNEKLFF. The chain combines TRBV19 with TRBJ1-4; 8 bases fit TRBD1. The CDR3 sequence is 18 residues long. The germline gives CDR1 LNHDA, CDR2 SQIVND (reference sequence). V gave up 6 bases and J gave up 0 bases; unmatched junction bases: 12.

The chain employs TRBV18 and TRBJ2-3, with 11 bases lining up with TRBD2. J was trimmed by 0 bases and V by 5 bases; bases with no gene match: 4. CDR3 length: 16 residues. The V gene's germline CDR1 is KGHSH and CDR2 LQKENI. DNA of the CDR3: TGTGCCAGCTCAACCCTAGCGGGGGGAAGCACAGATACGCAGTATTTT. Protein sequence: CASSTLAGGSTDTQYF.

Only one count was recorded for this clone. The chain is built from TRBV5-1 and TRBJ2-7; 10 bases align to TRBD1. Germline trimming cut 3 bases from V and 3 bases from J; bases unmatched to any gene: 3. The CDR3 runs 14 residues. Per the germline V gene, CDR1 is SGHRS and CDR2 is YFSETQ. The CDR3 region is CASSYGTGVYEQYF. CDR3 nucleotide sequence: TGCGCCAGCAGCTATGGGACAGGGGTCTACGAGCAGTACTTC.

The CDR3 region is CASSWVEGTQYF. DNA for the CDR3: TGTGCCAGCAGCTGGGTTGAGGGTACGCAGTATTTT. This rearrangement joins TRBV7-9 to TRBJ2-3, with D possibly being TRBD2 (5 bases). Germline-derived CDR1 and CDR2 are SEHNR and FQNEAQ (reference sequence). V was shortened by 4 bases and J by 8 bases, with 10 bases between the two germline ends. The length of the CDR3 is 12 residues.

The chain couples TRBV9 to TRBJ2-3; 9 nucleotides line up with TRBD2. Germline trimming cut 2 bases from V and 4 bases from J; bases unmatched to any gene: 8. The germline V gene has CDR1 SGDLS and CDR2 YYNGEE. CDR3 length: 16 amino acids. The CDR3 here is CASSVSSGNRADTQYF. The CDR3 coding sequence is TGTGCCAGCAGCGTCTCTAGCGGGAATCGGGCAGATACGCAGTATTTT.

The rearrangement joins TRBV7-8 to TRBJ2-7; TRBD1 matches 8 bases. The germline CDR1 and CDR2 sequences are SGHVS and FQNEAQ. J gave up 2 bases and V 2 bases, and 5 bases lay outside the gene matches. The CDR3 totals 15 residues. DNA for the CDR3: TGTGCCAGCAGCTTACGGACAGGGACGCCCTACGAGCAGTACTTC. The encoded protein is CASSLRTGTPYEQYF.

This clone was found once. This chain joins TRBV29-1 and TRBJ1-1; D might be TRBD1 (5 bases). The V gene lost 6 bases and the J gene lost 8 bases, with 13 bases spanning the gap. The germline V gene has CDR1 SQVTM and CDR2 ANQGSEA. The CDR3 has 11 residues. The CDR3 loop reads CSVPSRGEAFF. The CDR3 DNA reads TGCAGCGTCCCGTCGCGGGGGGAAGCTTTCTTT.

The genes are TRBV14 and TRBJ1-1, with D possibly being TRBD1 (5 bases). Germline V gene data show CDR1 as SGHDN and CDR2 as FVKESK. The CDR3 extends over 14 amino acids. V lost 7 bases and J 6 bases, leaving 18 bases between the germline ends. The CDR3 nucleotides are TGTGCCAGCACCTCCTACCAACCAGGGTCTGAAGCTTTCTTT. Its protein product is CASTSYQPGSEAFF.

This clone showed up just once. The chain is built from TRBV15 and TRBJ1-4; D perhaps matches TRBD1 (5 bases). CDR3 length: 15 amino acids. Germline V gives CDR1 LNHNV, CDR2 YYDKDF (reference sequence). V was clipped by 1 base and J by 8 bases, with 14 bases between them. The CDR3 DNA follows: TGTGCCACCAGCAGAGCCGGGGACCCTCGGGAAAAACTGTTTTTT. Its translation: CATSRAGDPREKLFF.

This rearrangement joins TRBV5-1 to TRBJ1-2, with 11 positions matching TRBD1. J lost 8 bases, V lost 4 bases, and 7 bases had no gene match. Germline CDR1 SGHRS, CDR2 YFSETQ. The CDR3 totals 14 residues. The CDR3 sequence is CASSLPGQGGGYTF. The CDR3 nucleotides are TGCGCCAGCAGCCTACCGGGACAGGGGGGAGGCTACACCTTC.

The rearrangement uses TRBV6-6 and TRBJ2-5, with D uncertain. Germline CDR1 MNHNY, CDR2 SVGAGI (reference sequence). V was trimmed by 6 bases and J by 5 bases, leaving 10 bases between them. The CDR3 spans 12 residues. DNA of the CDR3: TGTGCCAGCAGCTTAAGCCACGAGACCCAGTACTTC. Amino acids: CASSLSHETQYF.

This clone is deemed medium-sized. The V call is TRBV19, the J call TRBJ1-1; tentative D call: TRBD1 (6 bases). Trimming took off 5 bases at V and 0 bases at J, with 16 bases between the two ends. Germline values: CDR1 LNHDA, CDR2 SQIVND (reference sequence). CDR3 length equals 16 residues. The CDR3 here is CASSVGQRFMNTEAFF. The CDR3 DNA reads as TGTGCCAGTAGTGTTGGACAGAGATTCATGAACACTGAAGCTTTCTTT.

The chain joins TRBV4-1 to TRBJ1-1, with D unresolved. V dropped 7 bases and J dropped 3 bases, with 3 bases sitting between them. The CDR3 is made up of 10 amino acids. Per germline, CDR1 MGHRA and CDR2 YSYEKL. This CDR3 is CASKDTEAFF. The CDR3 DNA reads as TGCGCCAGCAAGGACACTGAAGCTTTCTTT.

For the CDR3, the DNA is TGTGCCGTTGAACTCGCCGGGGGAACGAACACCGGGGAGCTGTTTTTT. Translation gives CAVELAGGTNTGELFF. This chain links TRBV5-4 with TRBJ2-2, with a possible D match to TRBD2 (6 bases). Germline V CDR1 and CDR2: SGHNT, YYREEE (reference sequence). Trimming removed 10 bases at V and 0 bases at J, with 19 bases between. The CDR3 contains 16 residues.

The chain joins TRBV7-7 to TRBJ2-1, with 16 bases aligning to TRBD2. This CDR3 spans 16 amino acids. The V and J ends lost 5 bases and 5 bases, in that order; junction bases with no gene match: 3. The germline V gene has CDR1 SSHAT and CDR2 FNYEAQ (reference sequence). The CDR3 DNA reads as TGTGCCAGCAGCCCGGGACTAGCGGGGGGGGACAATGAGCAGTTCTTC. Its protein is CASSPGLAGGDNEQFF.

The rearrangement links TRBV7-9 to TRBJ1-6, with 7 bases fitting TRBD1. Trimming took 5 bases from V and 1 from J; bases not matched to a gene: 8. CDR1 is SEHNR and CDR2 is FQNEAQ in the germline V gene (reference sequence). This CDR3 has 17 residues. This chain's CDR3 is CASSPGGSRSYNSPLHF. CDR3 bases: TGTGCCAGCAGCCCAGGGGGGTCTCGTTCCTATAATTCACCCCTCCACTTT.

The J gene is TRBJ2-7, the V gene TRBV6-5; a weak D match, TRBD2 (7 bases). CDR1 is MNHEY and CDR2 is SVGAGI in the germline V gene. The CDR3 loop spans 13 amino acids. Trimming stripped 2 bases from V and 6 bases from J, with 11 bases between. The CDR3 bases are TGTGCCAGCAGTTACAGGGGGGGGCGCGAGCAGTACTTC. Translation: CASSYRGGREQYF.

This sequence joins TRBV19 and TRBJ2-7; tentatively, D is TRBD1 or TRBD2 (6 bases each). Germline assignment: CDR1 LNHDA and CDR2 SQIVND (reference sequence). Deletions cut 5 bases from V and 0 bases from J, with 11 bases between. CDR3 length equals 14 residues. CDR3 sequence (DNA): TGTGCCAGTAGTCCCGGAGGGGGCTCCTACGAGCAGTACTTC. Translated, it gives CASSPGGGSYEQYF.